The rows below give T cell receptor beta chains drawn from one sample of a study of blood T cell repertoires in COVID-19. Sequenced by immunoSEQ multiplex PCR; TCRdb stores in-frame clones only, minus some. The repertoire holds under 250,000 clones, with over 75% as singletons. The material sequenced was peripheral blood. The receptors derive from a man aged 50 to 60 with COVID-19, enrolled during active disease. The CDR3 runs from the conserved cysteine through the conserved F or W. Fields, in order: D gene, J gene, V gene, clone size, CDR3 protein, CDR3 DNA. D genes are given only for firm matches. The listing skips clone size in some rows; elsewhere it reads once, few, many or a size class.

d_call: TRBD1; j_call: TRBJ2-1; v_call: TRBV18; clone_size: NA; cdr3_aa: CASSRRQGTNEQFF; cdr3_nt: TGTGCCAGCTCACGGAGACAGGGTACCAATGAGCAGTTCTTC
d_call: TRBD2; j_call: TRBJ2-1; v_call: TRBV27; clone_size: NA; cdr3_aa: CASSLFPSGGATYNEQFF; cdr3_nt: TGTGCCAGCAGTTTATTTCCTAGCGGGGGGGCGACCTACAATGAGCAGTTCTTC
d_call: NA; j_call: TRBJ2-5; v_call: TRBV6-6; clone_size: once; cdr3_aa: CASSPGTQETQYF; cdr3_nt: TGTGCCAGCAGTCCGGGGACACAAGAGACCCAGTACTTC
d_call: NA; j_call: TRBJ2-7; v_call: TRBV7-6; clone_size: NA; cdr3_aa: CASSPMTGRSYEQYF; cdr3_nt: TGTGCCAGCAGCCCAATGACAGGCCGTTCCTACGAGCAGTACTTC
d_call: NA; j_call: TRBJ2-3; v_call: TRBV2; clone_size: NA; cdr3_aa: CASSVRQWDTQYF; cdr3_nt: TGTGCCAGCAGTGTTCGTCAGTGGGATACGCAGTATTTT
d_call: NA; j_call: TRBJ2-7; v_call: TRBV2; clone_size: NA; cdr3_aa: CASSGSGLSYEQYF; cdr3_nt: TGTGCCAGCTCCGGTTCAGGGCTCTCCTACGAGCAGTACTTC
d_call: NA; j_call: TRBJ2-5; v_call: TRBV11-2; clone_size: NA; cdr3_aa: CASSLDWGGQETQYF; cdr3_nt: TGTGCCAGCAGCTTAGATTGGGGCGGACAGGAGACCCAGTACTTC
d_call: NA; j_call: TRBJ1-5; v_call: TRBV19; clone_size: once; cdr3_aa: CASSGGGGSHQPQHF; cdr3_nt: TGTGCCAGTAGTGGCGGCGGGGGGAGCCATCAGCCCCAGCATTTT
d_call: TRBD1; j_call: TRBJ1-6; v_call: TRBV28; clone_size: NA; cdr3_aa: CASNHRQGNNSPLHF; cdr3_nt: TGTGCCAGCAATCACCGACAGGGTAACAATTCACCCCTCCACTTT
d_call: NA; j_call: TRBJ1-2; v_call: TRBV28; clone_size: NA; cdr3_aa: CASSSMVTGSRPNYGYTF; cdr3_nt: TGTGCCAGCAGTTCTATGGTCACAGGCTCCCGTCCTAACTATGGCTACACCTTC
d_call: NA; j_call: TRBJ1-3; v_call: TRBV6-2/TRBV6-3; clone_size: NA; cdr3_aa: CASSLEARNTIYF; cdr3_nt: TGTGCCAGCAGTCTCGAGGCCAGAAACACCATATATTTT
d_call: TRBD2; j_call: TRBJ2-5; v_call: TRBV2; clone_size: NA; cdr3_aa: CASRPRGLGGTQYF; cdr3_nt: TGTGCCAGCAGGCCCAGGGGACTAGGTGGGACCCAGTACTTC
d_call: NA; j_call: TRBJ2-7; v_call: TRBV6-5; clone_size: NA; cdr3_aa: CASSLPRVSGEQYF; cdr3_nt: TGTGCCAGCAGCCTTCCGAGGGTGTCGGGCGAGCAGTACTTC
d_call: TRBD1; j_call: TRBJ2-1; v_call: TRBV4-2; clone_size: NA; cdr3_aa: CASSQAGTGGNEQFF; cdr3_nt: TGTGCCAGCAGCCAAGCCGGGACAGGGGGGAATGAGCAGTTCTTC
d_call: NA; j_call: TRBJ2-7; v_call: TRBV2; clone_size: NA; cdr3_aa: CASGTNSYEQYF; cdr3_nt: TGTGCCAGCGGGACAAATTCCTACGAGCAGTACTTC
d_call: NA; j_call: TRBJ1-2; v_call: TRBV9; clone_size: NA; cdr3_aa: CASSARTANYGYTF; cdr3_nt: TGTGCCAGCAGCGCTCGGACAGCTAACTATGGCTACACCTTC
d_call: NA; j_call: TRBJ2-5; v_call: TRBV2; clone_size: once; cdr3_aa: CASSEDLKAGETQYF; cdr3_nt: TGTGCCAGCAGTGAAGACCTTAAGGCCGGGGAGACCCAGTACTTC
d_call: NA; j_call: TRBJ1-2; v_call: TRBV5-1; clone_size: once; cdr3_aa: CASSSDTYGYTF; cdr3_nt: TGCGCCAGCAGCTCGGACACCTATGGCTACACCTTC
d_call: NA; j_call: TRBJ2-1; v_call: TRBV4-1; clone_size: NA; cdr3_aa: CASSDRYNEQFF; cdr3_nt: TGCGCCAGCAGTGACAGGTACAATGAGCAGTTCTTC
d_call: NA; j_call: TRBJ2-5; v_call: TRBV7-9; clone_size: NA; cdr3_aa: CASSSLRVRQETQYF; cdr3_nt: TGTGCCAGCAGCTCCCTGCGTGTGAGGCAAGAGACCCAGTACTTC
d_call: TRBD1; j_call: TRBJ1-5; v_call: TRBV3-1/TRBV3-2; clone_size: NA; cdr3_aa: CASSLTGGGNQPQHF; cdr3_nt: TGTGCCAGCAGCCTGACAGGGGGGGGCAATCAGCCCCAGCATTTT
d_call: NA; j_call: TRBJ2-7; v_call: TRBV4-3; clone_size: NA; cdr3_aa: CASSQDSRGWAGGSYEQYF; cdr3_nt: TGCGCCAGCAGCCAAGACAGCAGAGGATGGGCGGGTGGTTCCTACGAGCAGTACTTC
d_call: NA; j_call: TRBJ1-1; v_call: TRBV7-9; clone_size: NA; cdr3_aa: CASSSRVGTEAFF; cdr3_nt: TGTGCCAGCAGCTCTCGGGTGGGCACTGAAGCTTTCTTT
d_call: NA; j_call: TRBJ1-1; v_call: TRBV6-5; clone_size: NA; cdr3_aa: CASRPVENTEAFF; cdr3_nt: TGTGCCAGCAGACCGGTCGAGAACACTGAAGCTTTCTTT
d_call: TRBD1; j_call: TRBJ2-3; v_call: TRBV7-2; clone_size: NA; cdr3_aa: CASSLTGTGLLDTQYF; cdr3_nt: TGTGCCAGCAGCCTGACCGGGACAGGGTTGCTAGATACGCAGTATTTT
d_call: NA; j_call: TRBJ2-5; v_call: TRBV7-2; clone_size: NA; cdr3_aa: CASNLGQQETQYF; cdr3_nt: TGTGCCAGCAACCTGGGACAACAAGAGACCCAGTACTTC
d_call: NA; j_call: TRBJ1-2; v_call: TRBV6-5; clone_size: NA; cdr3_aa: CASSYRGGYTF; cdr3_nt: TGTGCCAGCAGTTACAGGGGTGGCTACACCTTC
d_call: NA; j_call: TRBJ1-5; v_call: TRBV19; clone_size: NA; cdr3_aa: CASSLAGGNQPQHF; cdr3_nt: TGTGCCAGTAGTCTCGCAGGGGGCAATCAGCCCCAGCATTTT
d_call: NA; j_call: TRBJ2-7; v_call: TRBV19; clone_size: few; cdr3_aa: CASSNVGGGEQYF; cdr3_nt: TGTGCCAGTAGTAACGTGGGAGGGGGAGAGCAGTACTTC
d_call: NA; j_call: TRBJ1-5; v_call: TRBV5-5; clone_size: once; cdr3_aa: CASSTKLTSGASNQPQHF; cdr3_nt: TGTGCCAGCAGCACAAAGCTTACGTCAGGGGCGAGCAATCAGCCCCAGCATTTT
d_call: NA; j_call: TRBJ1-4; v_call: TRBV10-3; clone_size: NA; cdr3_aa: CAISEGATNEKLFF; cdr3_nt: TGTGCCATCAGTGAGGGAGCAACTAATGAAAAACTGTTTTTT
d_call: TRBD2; j_call: TRBJ2-1; v_call: TRBV19; clone_size: NA; cdr3_aa: CASSYPAGSSYNEQFF; cdr3_nt: TGTGCCAGTAGTTACCCAGCGGGGTCCTCCTACAATGAGCAGTTCTTC
d_call: TRBD2; j_call: TRBJ2-7; v_call: TRBV7-8; clone_size: NA; cdr3_aa: CASSLEWPGLAGSYEQYF; cdr3_nt: TGTGCCAGCAGCTTAGAATGGCCAGGACTAGCGGGAAGCTACGAGCAGTACTTC
d_call: TRBD1; j_call: TRBJ2-5; v_call: TRBV24-1; clone_size: NA; cdr3_aa: CATSDARGQVETQYF; cdr3_nt: TGTGCCACCAGCGACGCCCGGGGACAGGTAGAGACCCAGTACTTC
d_call: TRBD1; j_call: TRBJ1-1; v_call: TRBV4-2; clone_size: few; cdr3_aa: CASSQGFRDRRNEAFF; cdr3_nt: TGTGCCAGCAGCCAAGGCTTCCGGGACAGGCGTAATGAAGCTTTCTTT
d_call: TRBD1; j_call: TRBJ1-1; v_call: TRBV7-9; clone_size: once; cdr3_aa: CASSLGTGVNTEAFF; cdr3_nt: TGTGCCAGCAGCTTAGGGACAGGGGTGAACACTGAAGCTTTCTTT
d_call: NA; j_call: TRBJ2-3; v_call: TRBV19; clone_size: few; cdr3_aa: CASSGAGASTDTQYF; cdr3_nt: TGTGCCAGTAGTGGGGCGGGGGCAAGCACAGATACGCAGTATTTT
d_call: NA; j_call: TRBJ2-2; v_call: TRBV10-1; clone_size: NA; cdr3_aa: CASTQGNTGELFF; cdr3_nt: TGCGCCAGCACACAGGGGAACACCGGGGAGCTGTTTTTT
d_call: TRBD1; j_call: TRBJ2-3; v_call: TRBV5-4; clone_size: NA; cdr3_aa: CASSLGDRGRDTQYF; cdr3_nt: TGTGCCAGCAGCTTAGGGGACAGGGGGCGAGATACGCAGTATTTT
d_call: NA; j_call: TRBJ1-2; v_call: TRBV27; clone_size: NA; cdr3_aa: CASSSTQANYGYTF; cdr3_nt: TGTGCCAGCAGTAGCACCCAGGCTAACTATGGCTACACCTTC
d_call: NA; j_call: TRBJ2-7; v_call: TRBV11-2; clone_size: NA; cdr3_aa: CASSLTPPSEGYEQYF; cdr3_nt: TGTGCCAGCAGCTTAACCCCCCCCTCCGAGGGCTACGAGCAGTACTTC
d_call: TRBD1; j_call: TRBJ1-2; v_call: TRBV9; clone_size: NA; cdr3_aa: CASSPSGGQGSNYGYTF; cdr3_nt: TGTGCCAGCAGCCCATCGGGTGGACAGGGGTCTAACTATGGCTACACCTTC
d_call: NA; j_call: TRBJ1-1; v_call: TRBV19; clone_size: few; cdr3_aa: CASSPGGANTEAFF; cdr3_nt: TGTGCCAGTAGCCCCGGGGGGGCGAACACTGAAGCTTTCTTT
d_call: TRBD2; j_call: TRBJ2-1; v_call: TRBV5-1; clone_size: NA; cdr3_aa: CASSEGLADYNEQFF; cdr3_nt: TGCGCCAGCAGCGAGGGACTAGCGGATTACAATGAGCAGTTCTTC
d_call: TRBD2; j_call: TRBJ2-1; v_call: TRBV11-3; clone_size: NA; cdr3_aa: CASSLELAGGINEQFF; cdr3_nt: TGTGCCAGCAGCTTAGAACTAGCGGGAGGGATCAATGAGCAGTTCTTC
d_call: TRBD1; j_call: TRBJ1-5; v_call: TRBV19; clone_size: NA; cdr3_aa: CASSIKGAFVQPQHF; cdr3_nt: TGTGCCAGTAGTATCAAGGGGGCATTCGTTCAGCCCCAGCATTTT
d_call: NA; j_call: TRBJ1-3; v_call: TRBV5-5; clone_size: NA; cdr3_aa: CASSLGGGASGNTIYF; cdr3_nt: TGTGCCAGCAGCTTGGGCGGGGGTGCTTCTGGAAACACCATATATTTT
d_call: NA; j_call: TRBJ1-2; v_call: TRBV28; clone_size: NA; cdr3_aa: CASSTGRYAGYTF; cdr3_nt: TGTGCCAGCTCCACCGGGAGGTATGCTGGCTACACCTTC
d_call: TRBD1; j_call: TRBJ1-5; v_call: TRBV18; clone_size: NA; cdr3_aa: CASSPSRGLSNQPQHF; cdr3_nt: TGTGCCAGCTCACCGTCAAGGGGGCTGAGCAATCAGCCCCAGCATTTT
d_call: TRBD1; j_call: TRBJ2-5; v_call: TRBV7-3; clone_size: NA; cdr3_aa: CASSSTGPRETQYF; cdr3_nt: TGTGCCAGTTCATCGACAGGGCCTAGGGAGACCCAGTACTTC
d_call: NA; j_call: TRBJ1-1; v_call: TRBV2; clone_size: NA; cdr3_aa: CASSEAFRQYMNTEAFF; cdr3_nt: TGTGCCAGCAGTGAAGCGTTTCGACAGTACATGAACACTGAAGCTTTCTTT
d_call: NA; j_call: TRBJ2-5; v_call: TRBV7-9; clone_size: NA; cdr3_aa: CASSSPGSTGTQYF; cdr3_nt: TGTGCCAGCAGCTCCCCCGGGAGCACGGGGACCCAGTACTTC
d_call: TRBD1; j_call: TRBJ1-6; v_call: TRBV10-3; clone_size: once; cdr3_aa: CAISPQGQGTNASPLHF; cdr3_nt: TGTGCCATCAGCCCGCAGGGACAGGGGACCAACGCTTCACCCCTCCACTTT
d_call: TRBD2; j_call: TRBJ2-5; v_call: TRBV5-8; clone_size: NA; cdr3_aa: CASSLMGLGAGGHQETQYF; cdr3_nt: TGTGCCAGCAGCTTGATGGGGTTAGGAGCGGGAGGCCACCAAGAGACCCAGTACTTC